Shown below are 8 T cell receptor beta chains from a single sample sequenced in a study of T-cell reconstitution after alpha-beta-depleted transplantation in children. For TCRbeta, the library was prepared with unique molecular identifiers. TCRdb re-analysed the PCR reads in MiXCR, keeping a single row per CDR3 protein. Of fewer than 150,000 distinct CDR3 sequences in the sample, about 9.6% are singletons; the top ten hold 24%. Sequences were derived from PBMCs, mostly from graft donor cells, sampled 180 days after TCRalphabeta/CD19-depleted stem cell transplant. The receptor source for this set is a girl under three years old who had a stem cell transplant for combined immunodeficiency, so the T cells may come from the graft donor.

The chain is built from TRBV18 and TRBJ2-5; D gene uncertain. CDR1 is KGHSH, CDR2 LQKENI, per germline. Trimming left V 3 bases short and J 0 bases short, with 5 bases between. The CDR3 has 13 amino acids. The CDR3 DNA follows: TGTGCCAGCTCACCGGGTTACCAAGAGACCCAGTACTTC. This gives the protein CASSPGYQETQYF.

The chain recombines TRBV10-3 with TRBJ2-5, with a weak D call TRBD2 (5 bases). The V end lost 3 bases, the J end lost 7 bases, and 15 bases lay between the germline ends. The V gene's germline CDR1 is ENHRY and CDR2 SYGVKD. The CDR3 is 14 amino acids. As DNA, the CDR3 is TGTGCCATCAGTGATCGTCCGGGGTTGGCGACCCAGTACTTC. It codes for CAISDRPGLATQYF.

This clonotype has only a few counts. The CDR3 reads CSVDPLAGANEQFF. For the CDR3, the DNA is TGCAGCGTTGACCCCCTAGCGGGAGCCAATGAGCAGTTCTTC. The J gene is TRBJ2-1, the V gene TRBV29-1, with 10 positions matching TRBD2. Trimming took 3 bases from V and 6 from J; bases not matched to a gene: 5. This CDR3 comprises 14 residues. Germline CDR1 and CDR2: SQVTM and ANQGSEA.

This clonotype came up many times. V and J are TRBV7-2 and TRBJ2-2; D is uncertain. The CDR3 has 12 amino acids. The V and J ends lost 0 bases and 6 bases respectively, with 2 bases between them. Per germline, CDR1 SGHTA and CDR2 FQGNSA. The CDR3 DNA is TGTGCCAGCAGCTTAGCTTCCGGGGAGCTGTTTTTT. It is translated as CASSLASGELFF. Full variable domain (outside the CDR3, taken from reference TRBV7-2 and TRBJ2-2): GAGVSQSPSNKVTEKGKDVELRCDPISGHTALYWYRQSLGQGLEFLIYFQGNSAPDKSGLPSDRFSAERTGGSVSTLTIQRTQQEDSAVYLCASSLASGELFFGEGSRLTVL.

The sample holds a few counts of this clonotype. The chain has TRBV12-3 or TRBV12-4 and TRBJ2-3; 9 bases line up with TRBD2. The J segment lost 1 base and the V segment lost 5 bases, leaving 7 bases of the junction unmatched. The CDR3 length is 16 residues. DNA of the CDR3: TGTGCCAGCAGTCCAAGCGGGGGGCCCGGCACAGATACGCAGTATTTT. This encodes CASSPSGGPGTDTQYF.

This clonotype showed up just a few times. The chain uses TRBV29-1 and TRBJ2-7; D is ambiguous. Germline V gene data show CDR1 as SQVTM and CDR2 as ANQGSEA. The CDR3 covers 11 residues. V was pared by 5 bases and J by 3 bases, with 8 bases between. As DNA, the CDR3 is TGCAGCGTTTCAATTCACTACGAGCAGTACTTC. It is translated as CSVSIHYEQYF.

This clonotype occurred a few times. The genes are TRBV11-3 and TRBJ2-7; 13 bases agree with TRBD2. Germline trimming cut 4 bases from V and 4 bases from J; bases unmatched to any gene: 4. This CDR3 has 15 residues. Germline lookup yields CDR1 SGHNT and CDR2 YENEEA. CDR3 in amino acids: CASSYRTSGSYEQYF. The DNA of the CDR3 is TGTGCCAGCAGCTACCGGACTAGCGGGAGTTACGAGCAGTACTTC.

This clonotype was recorded a few times. The chain employs TRBV7-2 and TRBJ2-1; TRBD2 agrees at 7 bases. CDR1 is SGHTA and CDR2 is FQGNSA in the germline V gene. Trimming cost V 6 bases and J 6 bases; bases outside gene matches: 8. There are 14 residues in the CDR3. CDR3 residues: CASRGGRGSNEQFF. CDR3 bases: TGTGCCAGCAGAGGCGGGAGAGGATCCAATGAGCAGTTCTTC.